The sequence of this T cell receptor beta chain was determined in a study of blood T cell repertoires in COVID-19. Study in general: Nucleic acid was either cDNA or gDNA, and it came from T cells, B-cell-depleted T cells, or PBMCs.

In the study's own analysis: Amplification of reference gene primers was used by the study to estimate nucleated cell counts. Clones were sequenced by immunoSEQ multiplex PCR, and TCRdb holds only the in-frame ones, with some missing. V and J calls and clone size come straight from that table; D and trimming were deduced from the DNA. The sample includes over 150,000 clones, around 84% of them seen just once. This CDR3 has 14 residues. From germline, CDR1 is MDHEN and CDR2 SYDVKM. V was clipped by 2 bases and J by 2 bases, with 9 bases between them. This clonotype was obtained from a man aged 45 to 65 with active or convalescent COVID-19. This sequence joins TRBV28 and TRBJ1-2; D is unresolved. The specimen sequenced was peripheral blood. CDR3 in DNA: TGTGCCAGCAGTTTAAGGCGGCAGAACTATGGCTACACCTTC. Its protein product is CASSLRRQNYGYTF.